The 9 T cell receptor beta chains in this list originate from one sample, sequenced in a study of T cell responses to AZD1222 COVID-19 vaccine. Repertoires were generated with immunoSEQ multiplex PCR, while TCRdb's copy carries only in-frame clones and drops some. Among 150,000 to 200,000 clones listed, over 75% were seen once. Material: peripheral blood, obtained on day 0 of AZD1222 vaccination. The receptors were gathered from an adult in good health.

The J gene is TRBJ2-4, the V gene TRBV18; possible D gene TRBD2, 5 bases. The CDR3 runs to 13 residues. The V end was cut by 9 bases, the J end by 5 bases, with 14 bases between. Looked up from germline, CDR1 is KGHSH and CDR2 is LQKENI. CDR3 residues: CASRPSGENIQYF. In nucleotides, the CDR3 is TGTGCCAGTCGCCCCTCCGGGGAAAACATTCAGTACTTC. Combining the CDR3 with reference TRBV18 and TRBJ2-4 gives the whole variable domain NAGVMQNPRHLVRRRGQEARLRCSPMKGHSHVYWYRQLPEEGLKFMVYLQKENIIDESGMPKERFSAEFPKEGPSILRIQQVVRGDSAAYFCASRPSGENIQYFGAGTRLSVL.

This clone showed up just once. This chain joins TRBV27 and TRBJ1-2, with D tentatively TRBD1 (6 bases). Germline-derived CDR1 and CDR2 are MNHEY and SMNVEV (reference sequence). With 1 base removed from V and 7 bases from J, the gap between germline ends came to 16 bases. The length of the CDR3 is 15 residues. The CDR3 nucleotides are TGTGCCAGCAGTTTATGGCTAACAGGGTCGGGTGGCTACACCTTC. Protein: CASSLWLTGSGGYTF.

This clone appeared once. The chain links TRBV6-2 or TRBV6-3 to TRBJ1-1; D might be TRBD1 (6 bases). Trimming cost V 4 bases and J 6 bases, with 24 bases left between them. CDR3 length: 17 residues. Germline-derived CDR1 and CDR2 are MNHEY and SVGEGT. CDR3 sequence reads: CASSSGKGGPRDAEAFF. DNA of the CDR3: TGTGCCAGCAGTTCAGGGAAAGGGGGACCCAGGGACGCTGAAGCTTTCTTT.

The chain recombines TRBV3-1 (or the pseudogene TRBV3-2) with TRBJ1-2; TRBD1 is a possible D gene (6 bases). Germline V gene data show CDR1 as LGHDT and CDR2 as YNNKEL (reference sequence). Trimming stripped 0 bases from V and 4 bases from J, with 12 bases between. This CDR3 has 15 amino acids. CDR3 residues: CASSQDNRVTYGYTF. CDR3 nucleotide sequence: TGTGCCAGCAGCCAAGATAACAGGGTCACCTATGGCTACACCTTC.

The genes are TRBV18 and TRBJ2-5; maybe TRBD1 (5 bases). V was shortened by 0 bases and J by 5 bases, with 13 bases between the two germline ends. Germline V gene lookup returns CDR1 KGHSH and CDR2 LQKENI. The CDR3 length is 15 residues. In DNA, the CDR3 is TGTGCCAGCTCACCACCGGACAACCTTATTGAGACCCAGTACTTC. Its translation is CASSPPDNLIETQYF.

By sample fraction, this clone is medium-sized. CDR3 nucleotides: TGTGCCAGCAGCTTCGAGTCGGGGACCGGACGGGATACGCAGTATTTT. Translation gives CASSFESGTGRDTQYF. The J gene is TRBJ2-3, the V gene TRBV5-8; TRBD1 or TRBD2 may be the D gene (5 bases each). The germline V gene encodes CDR1 SGHTS and CDR2 YDEGEE. This CDR3 contains 16 residues. V was clipped by 2 bases and J by 6 bases, with 19 bases between them.

This clone was seen only once. The DNA of the CDR3 is TGCGCCAGCAGCCCGGGACTAGCGGGGGGAAATGAGCAGTTCTTC. The encoded protein is CASSPGLAGGNEQFF. The chain carries TRBV5-1 and TRBJ2-1; 15 bases agree with TRBD2. This CDR3 region has 15 residues. Germline-derived CDR1 and CDR2 are SGHRS and YFSETQ. The ends lost 4 bases at V and 7 bases at J; junction bases unmatched: 3.

This sequence joins TRBV6-6 and TRBJ1-6; 12 bases fit TRBD1. Trimming took 5 bases from V and 4 from J; bases not matched to a gene: 6. Looked up from germline, CDR1 is MNHNY and CDR2 is SVGAGI (reference sequence). The CDR3 is 17 amino acids. The CDR3 here is CASSQGQGAGYNSPLHF. As DNA, the CDR3 is TGTGCCAGCAGTCAGGGACAGGGGGCGGGTTATAATTCACCCCTCCACTTT.

This chain joins TRBV9 and TRBJ2-2; D possibly corresponds to TRBD2 (6 bases). The CDR3 is made up of 21 amino acids. Germline V gene sequence: CDR1 SGDLS, CDR2 YYNGEE. The V and J ends lost 4 bases and 1 base respectively, with 29 bases between them. CDR3 nucleotides: TGTGCCAGCAGCATAACAGCCACCTGGTCCTCTAGCGACCTGAACACCGGGGAGCTGTTTTTT. Protein: CASSITATWSSSDLNTGELFF.